These T cell receptor beta chains were read from a single sample in a study of graft-versus-host responses after intestinal transplantation. TCRdb's table, derived via immunoSEQ multiplex PCR, lists solely in-frame clones and lacks some. The table records over 75,000 clones, about 82% of them present only once. The source was PBMCs, collected 255 days after intestinal transplant. These receptors came from a human patient who received an intestinal transplant, so some T cells may come from the graft donor. The CDR3 runs from the conserved cysteine through the conserved F or W. A D gene is named only where the DNA matches it firmly. Rows give clone size only sometimes, using once, few, many, or a class for an expanded clone.

CDR3,J,size,V,D
CASSLDPQQGAYYEQYF,TRBJ2-7,.,TRBV7-6,TRBD1
CSVERRLNTEAFF,TRBJ1-1,.,TRBV29-1,.
CASSQERVGRLTLYGYTF,TRBJ1-2,.,TRBV4-1,.
CASNSFGQAAYEQYF,TRBJ2-7,once,TRBV2,.
CASSQEGFSIYNEQFF,TRBJ2-1,.,TRBV4-2,.
CAWSVLSSVGALHF,TRBJ1-6,.,TRBV30,.
CASSLPDSAPYEQYF,TRBJ2-7,.,TRBV28,.
CASKLTGSTLYGYTF,TRBJ1-2,.,TRBV19,.
CASSLLRGETQYF,TRBJ2-5,.,TRBV27,.
CASSFPSPQETQYF,TRBJ2-5,.,TRBV5-4,.
CASRFFGAYDSPLHF,TRBJ1-6,.,TRBV6-1,.
CASSKDSPLNNEQFF,TRBJ2-1,.,TRBV6-5,.
CASSLNRVSYNEQFF,TRBJ2-1,.,TRBV13,.
CASRARTGADTEAFF,TRBJ1-1,few,TRBV2,TRBD1
CASSESLNTEAFF,TRBJ1-1,.,TRBV2,.
CAIRGVGYGYTF,TRBJ1-2,few,TRBV10-3,.
CASSFGTGPNQPQHF,TRBJ1-5,.,TRBV2,.
CASSQGLVAGELFF,TRBJ2-2,.,TRBV4-1,.
CASSGVAGGSTDTQYF,TRBJ2-3,.,TRBV5-1,TRBD2
CASSLETNQPQHF,TRBJ1-5,.,TRBV27,.
CASSQAGTLGNNEQFF,TRBJ2-1,.,TRBV27,.
CASSEVGKGEKLFF,TRBJ1-4,.,TRBV6-1,.
CASSLDRNNSPLHF,TRBJ1-6,.,TRBV28,.
CASSLLNTEAFF,TRBJ1-1,.,TRBV13,.
CASSLSTPAHAGIYGYTF,TRBJ1-2,.,TRBV27,.
CSVGGGEAGELFF,TRBJ2-2,.,TRBV29-1,.
CASSVAGGPETQYF,TRBJ2-5,.,TRBV6-4,TRBD1
CASGLGGRTDTQYF,TRBJ2-3,.,TRBV5-1,.
CASSEGGGNQPQHF,TRBJ1-5,.,TRBV6-1,.
CASRGGTYEQYF,TRBJ2-7,.,TRBV2,.
CASTKEGNQPQHF,TRBJ1-5,.,TRBV2,.
CASSAGTGGEYGHF,TRBJ2-4,.,TRBV5-1,TRBD1
CASSSNNEQFF,TRBJ2-1,.,TRBV11-3,.
CASSPSRGGIEKLFF,TRBJ1-4,.,TRBV7-2,.
CASSNPDREGNIQYF,TRBJ2-4,.,TRBV28,.
CASSAQPRDNYGYTF,TRBJ1-2,once,TRBV6-1,.
CASSLDRGNQPQHF,TRBJ1-5,.,TRBV28,TRBD1
CASNPRNTGELFF,TRBJ2-2,.,TRBV7-3,.
CASKNTGPMNTEAFF,TRBJ1-1,few,TRBV5-1,.
CATSRDNKVVDSPLHF,TRBJ1-6,.,TRBV15,.
CASKIGAKNIQYF,TRBJ2-4,.,TRBV10-1,.
CASSIRHTDTQYF,TRBJ2-3,.,TRBV5-6,.